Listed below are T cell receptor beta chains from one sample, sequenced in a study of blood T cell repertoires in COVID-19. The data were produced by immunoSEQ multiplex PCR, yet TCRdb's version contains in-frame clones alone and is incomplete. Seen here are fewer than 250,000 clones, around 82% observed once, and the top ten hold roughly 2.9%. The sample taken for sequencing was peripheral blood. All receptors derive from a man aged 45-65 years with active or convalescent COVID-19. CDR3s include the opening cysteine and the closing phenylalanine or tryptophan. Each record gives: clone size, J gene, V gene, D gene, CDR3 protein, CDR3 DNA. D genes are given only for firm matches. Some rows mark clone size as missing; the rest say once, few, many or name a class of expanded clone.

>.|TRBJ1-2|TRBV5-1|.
CASSSESAGFYGYTF
TGCGCCAGCAGCTCTGAGAGCGCTGGGTTCTATGGCTACACCTTC
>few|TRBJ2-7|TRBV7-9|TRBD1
CASSRRPGQGALEQYF
TGTGCCAGCAGCCGACGACCGGGACAGGGGGCTTTAGAGCAGTACTTC
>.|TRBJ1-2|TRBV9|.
CASSVGNSFYGYTF
TGTGCCAGCAGCGTAGGAAACAGTTTCTATGGCTACACCTTC
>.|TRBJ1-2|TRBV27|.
CASSFQYPTGDEYGYTF
TGTGCCAGCAGTTTCCAATATCCGACAGGTGATGAATATGGCTACACCTTC
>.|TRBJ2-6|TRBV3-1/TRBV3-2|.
CASRDSSGANVLTF
TGTGCCAGCAGGGACAGCTCCGGGGCCAACGTCCTGACTTTC
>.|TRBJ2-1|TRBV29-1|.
CSVEDSGAGRYNEQFF
TGCAGCGTTGAAGATTCAGGGGCAGGGCGCTACAATGAGCAGTTCTTC
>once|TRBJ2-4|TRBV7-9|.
CASSVETLQGAKNIQYF
TGTGCCAGCAGCGTAGAGACTCTTCAGGGAGCCAAAAACATTCAGTACTTC
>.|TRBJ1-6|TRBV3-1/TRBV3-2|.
CASSHIPGGGNSPLHF
TGTGCCAGCAGCCATATTCCCGGGGGTGGCAATTCACCCCTCCACTTT
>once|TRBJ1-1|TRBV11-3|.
CASSLGSVRDTEAFF
TGTGCCAGCAGCTTAGGATCGGTACGCGACACTGAAGCTTTCTTT
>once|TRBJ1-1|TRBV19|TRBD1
CASSILWGQGLSNTEAFF
TGTGCCAGTAGTATATTATGGGGACAGGGTTTAAGTAACACTGAAGCTTTCTTT
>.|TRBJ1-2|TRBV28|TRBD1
CASSLTGQRYVGGYTF
TGTGCCAGCAGTTTAACGGGACAGCGCTACGTGGGGGGCTACACCTTC
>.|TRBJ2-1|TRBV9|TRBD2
CASSVLSSLAGFEQFF
TGTGCCAGCAGCGTCCTTTCCTCACTAGCGGGTTTCGAGCAGTTCTTC
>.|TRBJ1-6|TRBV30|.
CAWSTSQPPLHF
TGTGCCTGGAGTACATCGCAACCACCCCTCCACTTT
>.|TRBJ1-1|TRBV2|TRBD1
CASSEAGGQGTEAFF
TGTGCCAGCAGTGAAGCAGGGGGACAGGGAACCGAAGCTTTCTTT
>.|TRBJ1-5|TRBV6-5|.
CASRQGSLQQPQHF
TGTGCCAGCAGACAGGGATCTTTACAACAGCCCCAGCATTTT
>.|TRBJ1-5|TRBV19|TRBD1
CASSGAGGVDNQPQHF
TGTGCCAGTAGCGGGGCAGGGGGCGTTGACAATCAGCCCCAGCATTTT